Below are 27 T cell receptor beta chains sequenced from a single sample in a study of CD8+ T cells in alopecia areata. Stated treatment: oral pan-JAK inhibitor, 5-10 mg twice daily. cDNA prepared by RNA extraction and subsequent reverse transcription served as the template for sequencing. Profiled with immunoSEQ multiplex PCR; TCRdb holds only in-frame clones, not every one. Here the sample spans 120,000 or so clones, 50% to 75% being singletons. This specimen consisted of CD8+ T cells sorted from blood, obtained at week 4, from a patient treated with tofacitinib. The receptors here all came from a human donor with alopecia areata.

This clone is medium-sized (0.01 to 0.1%). The chain couples TRBV5-1 to TRBJ1-6; tentative D call: TRBD1 (5 bases). This CDR3 is 16 amino acids long. Germline CDR1 and CDR2: SGHRS and YFSETQ. Trimming removed 0 bases from V and 5 bases from J, with 12 bases in between. The CDR3 protein is CASSLEGEYHNSPLHF. Here the CDR3 DNA reads TGCGCCAGCAGCTTGGAAGGGGAATATCATAATTCACCCCTCCACTTT.

This clone appeared a few times. This rearrangement joins TRBV14 to TRBJ2-7; TRBD1 agrees at 7 bases. CDR3 length: 16 residues. In germline, CDR1 is SGHDN, CDR2 FVKESK. The ends lost 4 bases at V and 3 bases at J; junction bases unmatched: 12. CDR3 residues: CASSLSLDRSGYEQYF. The CDR3 DNA reads TGTGCCAGCAGCCTTTCACTGGACAGGTCCGGCTACGAGCAGTACTTC.

Written as DNA, the CDR3 is TGTGCCAGTAGAACCCCCGGACTACAAGAGACCCAGTACTTC. Its translation: CASRTPGLQETQYF. The chain couples TRBV19 to TRBJ2-5, with D perhaps TRBD2 (6 bases). CDR3 size: 14 residues. CDR1 and CDR2 (germline): LNHDA, SQIVND (reference sequence). V lost 6 bases to trimming and J lost 2 bases, with 13 bases between them.

The V call is TRBV27, the J call TRBJ2-5; D might be TRBD1 (6 bases). CDR1 MNHEY and CDR2 SMNVEV come from the germline V gene (reference sequence). The CDR3 is 12 residues long. V lost 8 bases and J lost 1, with 8 bases in between. The CDR3, as DNA: TGTGCCAGCGGACAGCTCCAAGAGACCCAGTACTTC. It specifies CASGQLQETQYF.

This clone has just a few counts. J is TRBJ1-2 and V is TRBV29-1; D may be TRBD1 (5 bases). CDR3 length: 13 amino acids. V was shortened by 3 bases and J by 3 bases, with 11 bases between the two germline ends. The germline V gene has CDR1 SQVTM and CDR2 ANQGSEA. CDR3 nucleotide sequence: TGCAGCGTTGAGGGGCAGGAATACTATGGCTACACCTTC. Residues: CSVEGQEYYGYTF.

The CDR3 protein is CSVVGGTYEQYF. The CDR3 bases are TGCAGCGTTGTAGGCGGAACCTACGAGCAGTACTTC. The V gene is TRBV29-1, the J gene TRBJ2-7; D is uncertain. The V and J ends lost 4 bases and 2 bases respectively, with 9 bases between them. CDR3 length equals 12 residues. Germline loops: CDR1 SQVTM, CDR2 ANQGSEA.

V is TRBV15 and J is TRBJ2-3; D gene uncertain. CDR1 is LNHNV, CDR2 YYDKDF, per germline (reference sequence). V lost 4 bases to trimming and J lost 2 bases, with 10 bases between them. The CDR3 length is 14 residues. CDR3 in DNA: TGTGCCACCAGCACCGATCGGACCACAGATACGCAGTATTTT. This encodes CATSTDRTTDTQYF.

CDR3 DNA: TGTGCCAGCAGAGGCGGCGACAGGGGGGACAACTATGGCTACACCTTC. Its protein product is CASRGGDRGDNYGYTF. The V and J genes are TRBV14 and TRBJ1-2, with 9 nucleotides matching TRBD1. Trimming took 6 bases from V and 2 from J; bases not matched to a gene: 10. Germline V gene data show CDR1 as SGHDN and CDR2 as FVKESK. The CDR3 is 16 residues long. Full variable domain (outside the CDR3, taken from reference TRBV14 and TRBJ1-2): EAGVTQFPSHSVIEKGQTVTLRCDPISGHDNLYWYRRVMGKEIKFLLHFVKESKQDESGMPNNRFLAERTGGTYSTLKVQPAELEDSGVYFCASRGGDRGDNYGYTFGSGTRLTVV.

J is TRBJ2-7 and V is TRBV29-1, with 9 bases aligning to TRBD1. V lost 7 bases and J lost 5; bases outside the gene matches: 15. Germline CDR1 and CDR2: SQVTM and ANQGSEA. The CDR3 runs to 15 residues. The CDR3: CSARGRGTGFHEQYF. Here the CDR3 DNA reads TGCAGCGCACGGGGTCGCGGGACAGGGTTCCACGAGCAGTACTTC.

The V call is TRBV30, the J call TRBJ1-1, with no clear D. Germline loops: CDR1 GTSNPN, CDR2 SVGIG (reference sequence). The CDR3 covers 16 residues. V lost 2 bases and J 0 bases, leaving 16 bases between the germline ends. CDR3 DNA: TGTGCCTGGAGTCCCACATCCGACTTATTGAACACTGAAGCTTTCTTT. Encoded protein: CAWSPTSDLLNTEAFF.

This clone has more than one count but fewer than ten. The chain employs TRBV4-3 and TRBJ2-3; the match to TRBD2 covers 8 bases. The CDR3 loop spans 15 amino acids. V lost 4 bases to trimming and J lost 1 base; unmatched junction nucleotides: 4. Germline CDR1 reads LGHNA; CDR2 reads YSLEER. CDR3 residues: CASSPLLAGTDTQYF. The CDR3 coding sequence is TGCGCCAGCAGCCCCTTACTAGCGGGCACAGATACGCAGTATTTT.

J is TRBJ2-2 and V is TRBV9; D perhaps matches TRBD1 (5 bases). The V gene's germline CDR1 is SGDLS and CDR2 YYNGEE. The CDR3 length is 17 residues. Trimming shortened V by 4 bases and J by 0 bases, and 16 bases separated the two germline ends. The CDR3 reads CASSPTPGHPNTGELFF. CDR3 coding DNA: TGTGCCAGCAGCCCGACCCCAGGACATCCGAACACCGGGGAGCTGTTTTTT.

The rearrangement links TRBV28 to TRBJ1-5; 9 bases line up with TRBD1. CDR1 and CDR2 from the germline V gene are MDHEN and SYDVKM. The V gene end was trimmed by 1 base and the J gene end by 0 bases; junction bases not matched to a gene: 4. The CDR3 is 17 residues long. CDR3 in DNA: TGTGCCAGCAGTTTATCGGGACAGGGTAATAGCAATCAGCCCCAGCATTTT. Translating it yields CASSLSGQGNSNQPQHF.

This clone has a single count. This rearrangement joins TRBV30 to TRBJ1-3; D is undetermined. CDR3 length equals 15 residues. Trimming left V 5 bases short and J 0 bases short, with 14 bases between. Germline loops: CDR1 GTSNPN, CDR2 SVGIG (reference sequence). The CDR3 nucleotides are TGTGCCTGGTTTAGGAGCGCTCACTCTGGAAACACCATATATTTT. Protein product: CAWFRSAHSGNTIYF.

The chain carries TRBV29-1 and TRBJ2-5, with TRBD1 identical over 8 bases. There are 14 residues in the CDR3. V lost 4 bases to trimming and J lost 3 bases; unmatched junction nucleotides: 7. Germline V CDR1 and CDR2: SQVTM, ANQGSEA. In DNA, the CDR3 is TGCAGCGTTGCCCCGACAGGGGAGGAAGAGACCCAGTACTTC. Its protein product is CSVAPTGEEETQYF.

In this sample, this clone turned up a few times. This rearrangement joins TRBV19 to TRBJ1-5, with a tentative D call TRBD1 (6 bases). Germline-derived CDR1 and CDR2 are LNHDA and SQIVND (reference sequence). The CDR3 is 12 residues long. The germline V and J ends were trimmed by 3 bases and 10 bases, with 10 bases remaining between them. The CDR3: CASSIGGPPQHF. The CDR3 coding sequence is TGTGCCAGTAGTATTGGGGGGCCCCCCCAGCATTTT.

The chain uses TRBV27 and TRBJ1-5; 7 bases map to TRBD1. Germline-derived CDR1 and CDR2 are MNHEY and SMNVEV (reference sequence). There are 15 residues in the CDR3. Trimming at V came to 0 bases and at J to 5 bases, leaving 4 bases not matched to a gene. CDR3 nucleotides: TGTGCCAGCAGTTTATCGGACAGGTCGGATCAGCCCCAGCATTTT. Translation gives CASSLSDRSDQPQHF.

This chain joins TRBV7-9 and TRBJ2-3; 13 nucleotides align to TRBD2. The CDR3 has 15 residues. Looked up from germline, CDR1 is SEHNR and CDR2 is FQNEAQ (reference sequence). The V and J ends lost 5 bases and 5 bases, in that order; junction bases with no gene match: 4. For the CDR3, the DNA is TGTGCCAGCAGCAAAGGGACTAGCGGGGAAGATACGCAGTATTTT. This translates into CASSKGTSGEDTQYF.

The V gene is TRBV29-1, the J gene TRBJ2-1; 8 positions match TRBD1. Germline V CDR1 and CDR2: SQVTM, ANQGSEA. The CDR3 totals 14 residues. V dropped 1 base and J dropped 3; count of bases not matched to a gene: 2. This CDR3 is CSVEAQGDYNEQFF. CDR3 coding DNA: TGCAGCGTTGAAGCACAGGGGGACTACAATGAGCAGTTCTTC.

The CDR3 loop reads CASSVQGAGQPQHF. CDR3 coding DNA: TGTGCCAGTAGTGTTCAGGGGGCAGGTCAGCCCCAGCATTTT. J is TRBJ1-5 and V is TRBV19; 8 bases align to TRBD1. Unmatched junction bases numbered 6, after V lost 5 bases and J lost 6 bases. This CDR3 comprises 14 residues. The germline CDR1 and CDR2 sequences are LNHDA and SQIVND (reference sequence).

V gene TRBV19 combines with J gene TRBJ2-7; D is perhaps TRBD1 (6 bases). The CDR3 length is 15 residues. Trimming took 5 bases from V and 9 from J, leaving 23 bases between them. CDR1 and CDR2 from the germline V gene are LNHDA and SQIVND (reference sequence). Here the CDR3 DNA reads TGTGCCAGTAGTTGGCAGACAGGACAACTAACAGGGCAGTACTTC. Protein: CASSWQTGQLTGQYF. The whole variable domain, remainder taken from reference TRBV19 and TRBJ2-7, is DGGITQSPKYLFRKEGQNVTLSCEQNLNHDAMYWYRQDPGQGLRLIYYSQIVNDFQKGDIAEGYSVSREKKESFPLTVTSAQKNPTAFYLCASSWQTGQLTGQYFGPGTRLTVT.

The J gene is TRBJ1-6, the V gene TRBV7-9, with D unresolved. CDR1 is SEHNR and CDR2 is FQNEAQ in the germline V gene (reference sequence). Trimming stripped 4 bases from V and 8 bases from J, with 15 bases between. This CDR3 comprises 15 residues. The CDR3, as DNA: TGTGCCAGCAGCTCCCTGACTCCTTGGGATTCACCCCTCCACTTT. Amino acids: CASSSLTPWDSPLHF.

This clone was seen more than once but under ten times. The J gene is TRBJ2-5, the V gene TRBV7-9; D is unresolved. Germline V lookup: CDR1 SEHNR, CDR2 FQNEAQ (reference sequence). Trimming cost V 8 bases and J 4 bases, with 8 bases left between them. CDR3 length: 11 amino acids. CDR3 DNA: TGTGCCAGCGTGGTCCCAGAGACCCAGTACTTC. Translated: CASVVPETQYF.

This clone turned up a few times. The rearrangement links TRBV27 to TRBJ1-5, with D possibly TRBD1 on 5 matching bases. Per germline, CDR1 MNHEY and CDR2 SMNVEV (reference sequence). CDR3 length: 15 residues. Trimming pared 5 bases from V and 5 bases from J, leaving 16 bases between. CDR3 amino acids: CASSGGWGLDQPQHF. CDR3 sequence (DNA): TGTGCCAGCAGTGGGGGTTGGGGACTAGATCAGCCCCAGCATTTT.

This chain connects TRBV30 to TRBJ2-3; D may correspond to TRBD1 or TRBD2 (5 bases each). Deletions cut 2 bases from V and 2 bases from J, with 17 bases between. This CDR3 contains 16 residues. Germline V gene sequence: CDR1 GTSNPN, CDR2 SVGIG (reference sequence). CDR3 nucleotide sequence: TGTGCCTGGAGTAGCCGGGACCTCCGGGCCACAGATACGCAGTATTTT. The encoded protein is CAWSSRDLRATDTQYF.

The rearrangement uses TRBV4-1 and TRBJ1-2; TRBD1 agrees at 7 bases. J was trimmed by 4 bases and V by 1 base; bases with no gene match: 6. Germline V lookup: CDR1 MGHRA, CDR2 YSYEKL. The CDR3 length is 15 residues. CDR3 amino acids: CASSQAGGIGYGYTF. The CDR3 region has the DNA TGCGCCAGCAGCCAAGCAGGGGGTATAGGCTATGGCTACACCTTC.

This clone came up once. This chain links TRBV7-9 with TRBJ1-5, with D hard to call. V gave up 1 base and J gave up 6 bases, with 4 bases separating them. Germline V lookup: CDR1 SEHNR, CDR2 FQNEAQ (reference sequence). The length of the CDR3 is 12 residues. In DNA form, the CDR3 reads TGTGCCAGCAGCTTAGAGGGTCAGCCCCAGCATTTT. It translates to CASSLEGQPQHF.